This T cell receptor beta chain was sequenced during a study of breast tumors, draining lymph nodes, adjacent tissues. Only a few counts were recorded for this clonotype. Its specificity is unknown. The junction differs from germline at one of its ends, possibly a read error. TCRdb passed the multiplex PCR reads through MiXCR, listing each CDR3 protein once. The sample lists around 100,000 distinct CDR3 sequences, about 20% occurring once. Breast cancer patients provided tissue from their axillary draining lymph nodes. Findings and limits, study-wide: Compared with lymph nodes, tumors were less diverse; compared with nontumor tissue, more. That most tumor T cells come from lymph nodes remained unproven. Tumor and nontumor repertoires were significantly more similar in luminal-like than in basal-like breast cancer.

The CDR3 totals 11 residues. Per the germline V gene, CDR1 is MGHDK and CDR2 is SYGVNS. Specimen: axillary lymph node tissue. This receptor was identified in a female donor with breast cancer. Some clones in this sample may be carry-over from other donors' samples. The V call is TRBV25-1, the J call TRBJ2-7; no clear D gene. In DNA, the CDR3 is TGTGCCAGCAGTGACTCCCACGAGCAGTACTTC. Translated: CASSDSHEQYF.